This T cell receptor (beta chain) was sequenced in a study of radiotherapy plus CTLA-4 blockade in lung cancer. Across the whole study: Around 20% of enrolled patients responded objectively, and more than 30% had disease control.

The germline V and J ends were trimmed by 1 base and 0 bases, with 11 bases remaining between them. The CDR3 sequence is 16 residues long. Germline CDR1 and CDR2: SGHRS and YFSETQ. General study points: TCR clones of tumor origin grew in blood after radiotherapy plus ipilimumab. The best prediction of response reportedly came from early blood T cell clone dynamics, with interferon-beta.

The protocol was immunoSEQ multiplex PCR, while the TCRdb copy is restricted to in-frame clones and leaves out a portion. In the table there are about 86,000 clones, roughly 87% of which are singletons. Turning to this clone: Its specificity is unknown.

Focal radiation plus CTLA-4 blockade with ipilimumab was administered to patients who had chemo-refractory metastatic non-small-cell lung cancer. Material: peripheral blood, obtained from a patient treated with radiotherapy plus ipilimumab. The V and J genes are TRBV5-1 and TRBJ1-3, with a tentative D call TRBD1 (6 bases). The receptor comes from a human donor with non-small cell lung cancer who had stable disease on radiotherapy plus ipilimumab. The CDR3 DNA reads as TGCGCCAGCAGCTTGTCAGGGGAGTTCTCTGGAAACACCATATATTTT. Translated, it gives CASSLSGEFSGNTIYF.